This T cell receptor (beta chain) was observed in a study of cytomegalovirus exposure and HLA in healthy donors. The CDR3 extends over 16 amino acids. Germline CDR1 MNHEY, CDR2 SVGAGI. V gave up 0 bases and J gave up 1 base, with 10 bases separating them. 60 Vbeta and 13 Jbeta primers were used in PCR. The table came from immunoSEQ multiplex PCR; TCRdb's copy has only in-frame clones and leaves some out. The table records a few hundred thousand clones, nearly 95% of them present only once. This receptor was obtained from a girl aged 2 to 9 in good health and CMV-seronegative. This chain uses TRBV6-5 with TRBJ1-3; D ambiguous. The sample consisted of PBMCs. CDR3 loop: CASSYSMPGSGNTIYF. CDR3 DNA: TGTGCCAGCAGTTACTCGATGCCCGGGTCTGGAAACACCATATATTTT.